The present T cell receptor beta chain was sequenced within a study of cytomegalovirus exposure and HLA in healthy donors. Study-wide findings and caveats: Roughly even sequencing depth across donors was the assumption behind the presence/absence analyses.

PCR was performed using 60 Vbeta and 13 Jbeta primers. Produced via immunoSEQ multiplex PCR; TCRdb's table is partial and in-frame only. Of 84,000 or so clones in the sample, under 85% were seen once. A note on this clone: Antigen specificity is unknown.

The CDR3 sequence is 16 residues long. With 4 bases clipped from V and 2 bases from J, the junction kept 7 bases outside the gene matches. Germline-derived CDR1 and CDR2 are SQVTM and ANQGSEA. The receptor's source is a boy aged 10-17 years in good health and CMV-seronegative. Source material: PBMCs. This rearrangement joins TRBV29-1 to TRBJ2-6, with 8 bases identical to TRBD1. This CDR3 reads CSVGDRGVAGANVLTF. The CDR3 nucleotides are TGCAGCGTTGGTGACAGGGGAGTTGCTGGGGCCAACGTCCTGACTTTC.